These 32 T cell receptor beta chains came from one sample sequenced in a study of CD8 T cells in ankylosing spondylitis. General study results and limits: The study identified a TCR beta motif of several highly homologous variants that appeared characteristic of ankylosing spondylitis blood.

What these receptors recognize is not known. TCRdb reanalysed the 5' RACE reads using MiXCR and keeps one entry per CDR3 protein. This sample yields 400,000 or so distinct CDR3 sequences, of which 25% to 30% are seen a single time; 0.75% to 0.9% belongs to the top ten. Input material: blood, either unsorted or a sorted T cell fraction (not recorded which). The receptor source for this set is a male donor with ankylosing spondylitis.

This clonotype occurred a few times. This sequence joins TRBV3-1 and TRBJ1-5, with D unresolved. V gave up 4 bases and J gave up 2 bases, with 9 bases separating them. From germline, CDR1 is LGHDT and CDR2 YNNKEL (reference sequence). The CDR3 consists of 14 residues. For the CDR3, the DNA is TGTGCCAGCAGCCCAAGGTTGCGCAATCAGCCCCAGCATTTT. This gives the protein CASSPRLRNQPQHF.

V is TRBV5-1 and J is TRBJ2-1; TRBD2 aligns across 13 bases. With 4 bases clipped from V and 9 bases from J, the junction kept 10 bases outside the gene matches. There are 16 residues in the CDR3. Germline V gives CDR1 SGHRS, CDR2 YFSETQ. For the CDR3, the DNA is TGCGCCAGCAGCCAGACCGGGACTAGCGGGATCAGTGAGCAGTTCTTC. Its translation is CASSQTGTSGISEQFF.

CDR3 amino acids: CASSEEVETQYF. DNA for the CDR3: TGTGCCAGCTCAGAAGAGGTTGAGACCCAGTACTTC. The chain links TRBV18 to TRBJ2-5, with D unclear. Germline V gene data show CDR1 as KGHSH and CDR2 as LQKENI. V was shortened by 5 bases and J by 5 bases, with 9 bases between the two germline ends. The length of the CDR3 is 12 residues.

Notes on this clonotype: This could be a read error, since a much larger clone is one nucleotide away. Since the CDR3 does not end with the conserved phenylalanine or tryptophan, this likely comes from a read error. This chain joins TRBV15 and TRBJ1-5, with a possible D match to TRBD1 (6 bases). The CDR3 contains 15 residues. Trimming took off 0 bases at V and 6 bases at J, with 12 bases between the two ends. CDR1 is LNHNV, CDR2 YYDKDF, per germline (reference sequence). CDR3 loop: CATSRDPTGPQPQHY. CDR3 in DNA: TGTGCCACCAGCAGAGATCCAACAGGGCCTCAGCCCCAGCATTAT.

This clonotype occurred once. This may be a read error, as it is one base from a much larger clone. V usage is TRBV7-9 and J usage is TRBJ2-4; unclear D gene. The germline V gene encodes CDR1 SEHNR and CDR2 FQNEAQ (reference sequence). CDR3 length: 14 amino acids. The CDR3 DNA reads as TGTGCCAGCAGCTTGTTTGAAGCCGAAAACATTCAGTACTTC. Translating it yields CASSLFEAENIQYF.

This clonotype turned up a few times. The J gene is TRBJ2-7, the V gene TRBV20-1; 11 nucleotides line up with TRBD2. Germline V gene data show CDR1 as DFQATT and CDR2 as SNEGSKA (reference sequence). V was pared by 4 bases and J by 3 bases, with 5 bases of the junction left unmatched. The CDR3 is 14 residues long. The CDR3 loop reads CSAKPGLAVYEQYF. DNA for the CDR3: TGCAGTGCTAAACCGGGACTAGCGGTCTACGAGCAGTACTTC.

The CDR3 reads CASSPDRGPHNEQFF. CDR3 nucleotides: TGCGCCAGCAGCCCAGACAGGGGGCCCCACAATGAGCAGTTCTTC. The J gene is TRBJ2-1, the V gene TRBV5-1; 10 bases fit TRBD1. Trimming removed 4 bases from V and 5 bases from J; junction bases left unmatched: 6. Germline V lookup: CDR1 SGHRS, CDR2 YFSETQ. CDR3 length: 15 amino acids.

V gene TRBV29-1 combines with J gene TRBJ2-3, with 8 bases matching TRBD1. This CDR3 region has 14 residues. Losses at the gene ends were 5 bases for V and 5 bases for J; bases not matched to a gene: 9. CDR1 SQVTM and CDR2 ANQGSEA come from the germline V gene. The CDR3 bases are TGCAGCGTTACCAAGACAGGGGCGAAAGATACGCAGTATTTT. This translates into CSVTKTGAKDTQYF.

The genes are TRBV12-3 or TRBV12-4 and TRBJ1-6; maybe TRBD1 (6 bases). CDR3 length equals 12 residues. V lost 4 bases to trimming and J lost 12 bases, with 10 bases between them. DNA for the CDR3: TGTGCCAGCAGTTGGACAGATCTACCCCTCCACTTT. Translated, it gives CASSWTDLPLHF.

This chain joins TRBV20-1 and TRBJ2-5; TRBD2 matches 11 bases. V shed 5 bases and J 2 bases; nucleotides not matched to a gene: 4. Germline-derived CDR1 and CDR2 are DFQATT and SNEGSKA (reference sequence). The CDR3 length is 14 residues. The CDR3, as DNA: TGCAGTGCTGGGACTAGCGGTCTTCAAGAGACCCAGTACTTC. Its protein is CSAGTSGLQETQYF.

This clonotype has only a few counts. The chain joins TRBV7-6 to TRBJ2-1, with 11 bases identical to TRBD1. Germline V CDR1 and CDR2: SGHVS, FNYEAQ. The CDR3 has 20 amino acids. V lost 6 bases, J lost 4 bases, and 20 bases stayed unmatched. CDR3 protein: CASRAPGQGEVAGVYNEQFF. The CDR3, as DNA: TGTGCCAGCAGAGCACCGGGACAGGGGGAGGTAGCGGGCGTATACAATGAGCAGTTCTTC. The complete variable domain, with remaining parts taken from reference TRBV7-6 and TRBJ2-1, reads GAGVSQSPRYKVTKRGQDVALRCDPISGHVSLYWYRQALGQGPEFLTYFNYEAQQDKSGLPNDRFSAERPEGSISTLTIQRTEQRDSAMYRCASRAPGQGEVAGVYNEQFFGPGTRLTVL.

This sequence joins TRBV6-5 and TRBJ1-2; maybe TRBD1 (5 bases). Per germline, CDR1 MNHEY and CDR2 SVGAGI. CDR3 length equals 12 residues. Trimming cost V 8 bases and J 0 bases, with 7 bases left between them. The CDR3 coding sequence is TGTGCCAGCCGGACACCTAACTATGGCTACACCTTC. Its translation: CASRTPNYGYTF.

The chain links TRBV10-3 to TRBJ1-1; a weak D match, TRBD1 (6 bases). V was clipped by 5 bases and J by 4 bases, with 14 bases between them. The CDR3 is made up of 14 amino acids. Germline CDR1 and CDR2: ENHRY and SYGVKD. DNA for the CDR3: TGTGCCATCAGTACCGGGGGCCCCGGCACTGAAGCTTTCTTT. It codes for CAISTGGPGTEAFF.

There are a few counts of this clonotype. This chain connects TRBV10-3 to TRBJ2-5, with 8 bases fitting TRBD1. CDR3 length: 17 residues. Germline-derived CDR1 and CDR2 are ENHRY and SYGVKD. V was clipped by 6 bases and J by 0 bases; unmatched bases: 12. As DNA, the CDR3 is TGTGCCATCAGCGTGGGCGGGGACAGGTCCTACCAAGAGACCCAGTACTTC. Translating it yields CAISVGGDRSYQETQYF.

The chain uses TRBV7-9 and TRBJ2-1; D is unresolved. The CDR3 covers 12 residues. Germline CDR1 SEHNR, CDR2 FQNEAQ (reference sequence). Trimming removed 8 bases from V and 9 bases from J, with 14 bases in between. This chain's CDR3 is CASGLVGVEQFF. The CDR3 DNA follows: TGTGCCAGCGGGCTCGTAGGCGTTGAGCAGTTCTTC.

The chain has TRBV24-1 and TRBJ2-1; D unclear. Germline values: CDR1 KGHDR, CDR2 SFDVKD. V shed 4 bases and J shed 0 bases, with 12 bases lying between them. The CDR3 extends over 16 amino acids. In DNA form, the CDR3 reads TGTGCCACCAGTGACCCCATTTCGAGCTCCTACAATGAGCAGTTCTTC. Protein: CATSDPISSSYNEQFF.

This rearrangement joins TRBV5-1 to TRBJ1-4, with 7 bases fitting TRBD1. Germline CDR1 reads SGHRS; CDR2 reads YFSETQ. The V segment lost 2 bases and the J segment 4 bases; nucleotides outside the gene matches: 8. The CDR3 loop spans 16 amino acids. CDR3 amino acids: CASSFQGQLSNEKLFF. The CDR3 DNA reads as TGCGCCAGCAGCTTCCAGGGACAGCTTAGTAATGAAAAACTGTTTTTT.

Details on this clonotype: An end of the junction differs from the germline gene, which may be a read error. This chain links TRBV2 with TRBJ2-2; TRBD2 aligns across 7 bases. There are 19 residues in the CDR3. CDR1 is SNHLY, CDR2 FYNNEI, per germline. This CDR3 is CAISLMRAGGGSRTGELFF. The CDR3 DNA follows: TGTGCCATCAGTTTAATGCGGGCGGGTGGCGGGAGTCGGACCGGGGAGCTGTTTTTT.

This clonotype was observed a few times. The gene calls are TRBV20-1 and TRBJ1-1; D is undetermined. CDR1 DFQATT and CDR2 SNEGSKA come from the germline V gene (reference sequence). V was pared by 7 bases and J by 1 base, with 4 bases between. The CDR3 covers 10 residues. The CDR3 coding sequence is TGCAGTGGAGAGAACACTGAAGCTTTCTTT. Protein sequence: CSGENTEAFF.

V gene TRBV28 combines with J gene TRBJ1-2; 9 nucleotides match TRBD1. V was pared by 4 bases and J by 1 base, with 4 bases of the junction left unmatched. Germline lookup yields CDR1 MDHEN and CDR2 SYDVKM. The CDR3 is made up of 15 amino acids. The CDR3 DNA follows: TGTGCCAGCAGTTCGACAGGGGGTTATAACTATGGCTACACCTTC. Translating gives CASSSTGGYNYGYTF.

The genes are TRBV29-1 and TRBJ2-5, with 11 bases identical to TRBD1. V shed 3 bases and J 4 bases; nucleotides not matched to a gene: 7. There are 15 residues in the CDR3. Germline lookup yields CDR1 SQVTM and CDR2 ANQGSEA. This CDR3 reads CSVDLSDRGLETQYF. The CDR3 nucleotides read TGCAGCGTTGACCTGTCGGACAGGGGGCTAGAGACCCAGTACTTC.

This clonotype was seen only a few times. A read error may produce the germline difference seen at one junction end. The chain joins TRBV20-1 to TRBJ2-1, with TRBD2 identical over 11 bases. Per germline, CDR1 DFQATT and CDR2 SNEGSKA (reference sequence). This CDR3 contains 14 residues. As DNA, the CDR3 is TGCACTGCTCTAGCGGGAGGTTCCTACAATGAGCAGTTCTTC. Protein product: CTALAGGSYNEQFF.

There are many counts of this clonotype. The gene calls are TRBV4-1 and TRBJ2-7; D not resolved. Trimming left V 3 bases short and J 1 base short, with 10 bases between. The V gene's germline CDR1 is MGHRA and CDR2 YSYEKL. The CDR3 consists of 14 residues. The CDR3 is CASSQGYRSYEQYF. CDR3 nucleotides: TGCGCCAGCAGCCAGGGGTACAGATCCTACGAGCAGTACTTC.

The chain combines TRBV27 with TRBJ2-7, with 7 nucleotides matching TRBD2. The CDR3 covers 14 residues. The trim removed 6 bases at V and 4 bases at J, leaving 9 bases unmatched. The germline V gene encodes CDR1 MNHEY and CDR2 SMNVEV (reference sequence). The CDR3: CASSRTRESYEQYF. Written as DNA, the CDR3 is TGTGCCAGCAGCCGGACTAGGGAGTCATACGAGCAGTACTTC.

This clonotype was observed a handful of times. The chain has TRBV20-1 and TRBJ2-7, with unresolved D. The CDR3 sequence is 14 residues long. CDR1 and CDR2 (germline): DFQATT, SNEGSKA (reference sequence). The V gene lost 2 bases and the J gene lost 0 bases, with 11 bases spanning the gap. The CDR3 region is CSARILGSSYEQYF. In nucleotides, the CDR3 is TGCAGTGCTAGAATTCTGGGCTCCTCCTACGAGCAGTACTTC.

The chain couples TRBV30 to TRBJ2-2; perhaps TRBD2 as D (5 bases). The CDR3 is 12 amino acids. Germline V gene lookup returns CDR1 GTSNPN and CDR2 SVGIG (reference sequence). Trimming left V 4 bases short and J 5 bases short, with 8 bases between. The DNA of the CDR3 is TGTGCCTGGACCCGCGGGACCGGGGAGCTGTTTTTT. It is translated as CAWTRGTGELFF.

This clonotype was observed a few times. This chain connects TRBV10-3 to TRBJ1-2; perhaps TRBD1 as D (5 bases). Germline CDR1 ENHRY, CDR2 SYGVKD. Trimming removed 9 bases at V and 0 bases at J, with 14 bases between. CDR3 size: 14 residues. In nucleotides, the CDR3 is TGTGCCATGCGGGGCAGCGAAACTAACTATGGCTACACCTTC. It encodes CAMRGSETNYGYTF.

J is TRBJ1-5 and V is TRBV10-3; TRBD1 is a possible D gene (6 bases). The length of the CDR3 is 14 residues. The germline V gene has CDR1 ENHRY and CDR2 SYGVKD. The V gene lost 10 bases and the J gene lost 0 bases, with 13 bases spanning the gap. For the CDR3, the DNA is TGTGCCACCAGGGGCAGGGATAGCAATCAGCCCCAGCATTTT. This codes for CATRGRDSNQPQHF.

DNA of the CDR3: TGCAGTGCAGGGCTTCTAGCGGGAGGTTTTGAGCAGTACTTC. Protein: CSAGLLAGGFEQYF. The chain recombines TRBV20-1 with TRBJ2-7, with 11 bases fitting TRBD2. J lost 7 bases, V lost 6 bases, and 11 bases had no gene match. Germline CDR1 DFQATT, CDR2 SNEGSKA (reference sequence). CDR3 size: 14 residues.

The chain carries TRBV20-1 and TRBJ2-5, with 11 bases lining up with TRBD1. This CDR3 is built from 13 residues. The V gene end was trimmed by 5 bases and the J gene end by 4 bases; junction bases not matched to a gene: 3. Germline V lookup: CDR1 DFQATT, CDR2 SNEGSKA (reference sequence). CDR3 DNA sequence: TGCAGTGCTGGGGGACAGGGGGTAGAGACCCAGTACTTC. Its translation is CSAGGQGVETQYF.

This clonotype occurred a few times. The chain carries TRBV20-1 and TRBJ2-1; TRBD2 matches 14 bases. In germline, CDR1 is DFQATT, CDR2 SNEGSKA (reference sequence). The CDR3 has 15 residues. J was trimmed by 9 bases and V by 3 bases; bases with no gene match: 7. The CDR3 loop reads CSASARLAGGPEQFF. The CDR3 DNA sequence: TGCAGTGCTAGCGCACGACTAGCGGGAGGGCCTGAGCAGTTCTTC.

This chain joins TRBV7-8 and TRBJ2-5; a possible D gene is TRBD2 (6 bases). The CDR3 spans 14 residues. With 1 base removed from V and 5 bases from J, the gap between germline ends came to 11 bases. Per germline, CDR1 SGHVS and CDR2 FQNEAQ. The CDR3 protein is CASSLGPSVETQYF. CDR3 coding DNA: TGTGCCAGCAGCTTAGGTCCTAGCGTGGAGACCCAGTACTTC.